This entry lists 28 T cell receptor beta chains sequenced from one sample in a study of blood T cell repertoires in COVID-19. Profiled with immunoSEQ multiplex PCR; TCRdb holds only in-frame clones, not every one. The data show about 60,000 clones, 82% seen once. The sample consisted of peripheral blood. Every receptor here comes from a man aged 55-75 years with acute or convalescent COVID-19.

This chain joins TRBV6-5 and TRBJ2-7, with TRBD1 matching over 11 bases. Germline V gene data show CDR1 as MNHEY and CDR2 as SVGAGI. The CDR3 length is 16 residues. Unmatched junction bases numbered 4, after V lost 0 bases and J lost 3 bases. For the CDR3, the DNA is TGTGCCAGCAGTTACTCGTCGGGGACAGGGGGCTACGAGCAGTACTTC. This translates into CASSYSSGTGGYEQYF.

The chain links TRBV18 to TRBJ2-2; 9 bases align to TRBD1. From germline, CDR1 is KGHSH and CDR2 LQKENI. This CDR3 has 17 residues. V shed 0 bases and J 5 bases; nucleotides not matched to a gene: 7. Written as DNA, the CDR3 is TGTGCCAGCTCACCACCGAGGGGACAGGGACTGACCGGGGAGCTGTTTTTT. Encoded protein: CASSPPRGQGLTGELFF.

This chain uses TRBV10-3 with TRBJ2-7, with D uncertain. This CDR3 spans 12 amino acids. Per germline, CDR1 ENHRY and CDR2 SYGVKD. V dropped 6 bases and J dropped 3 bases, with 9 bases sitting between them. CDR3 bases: TGTGCCATCAGCGCGGTTGGCTACGAGCAGTACGTC. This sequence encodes CAISAVGYEQYV.

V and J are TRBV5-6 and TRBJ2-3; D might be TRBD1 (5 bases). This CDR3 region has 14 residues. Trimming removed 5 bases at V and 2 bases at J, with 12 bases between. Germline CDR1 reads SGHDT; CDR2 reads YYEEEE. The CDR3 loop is CASSSRRDTDTQYF. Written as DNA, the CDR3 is TGTGCCAGCAGTTCTCGCAGGGACACAGATACGCAGTATTTT.

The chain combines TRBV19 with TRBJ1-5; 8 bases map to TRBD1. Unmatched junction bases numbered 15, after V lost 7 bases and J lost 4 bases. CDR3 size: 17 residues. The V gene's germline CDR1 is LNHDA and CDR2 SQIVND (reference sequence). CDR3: CASTMYLLDRGNQPQHF. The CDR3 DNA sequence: TGTGCCAGTACTATGTACCTTCTTGACAGGGGTAATCAGCCCCAGCATTTT.

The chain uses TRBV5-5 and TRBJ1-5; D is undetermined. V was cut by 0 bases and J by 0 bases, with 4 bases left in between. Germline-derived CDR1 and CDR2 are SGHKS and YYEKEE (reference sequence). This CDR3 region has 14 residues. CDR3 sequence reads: CASSLVGSNQPQHF. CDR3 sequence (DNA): TGTGCCAGCAGCTTGGTCGGTAGCAATCAGCCCCAGCATTTT.

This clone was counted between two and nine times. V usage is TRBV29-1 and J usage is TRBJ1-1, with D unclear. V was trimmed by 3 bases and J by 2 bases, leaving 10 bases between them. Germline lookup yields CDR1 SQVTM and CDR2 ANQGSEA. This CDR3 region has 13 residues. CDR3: CSVDRGVNTEAFF. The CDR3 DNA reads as TGCAGCGTTGATCGTGGAGTCAACACTGAAGCTTTCTTT. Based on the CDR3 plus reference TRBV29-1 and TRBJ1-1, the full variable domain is SAVISQKPSRDICQRGTSLTIQCQVDSQVTMMFWYRQQPGQSLTLIATANQGSEATYESGFVIDKFPISRPNLTFSTLTVSNMSPEDSSIYLCSVDRGVNTEAFFGQGTRLTVV.

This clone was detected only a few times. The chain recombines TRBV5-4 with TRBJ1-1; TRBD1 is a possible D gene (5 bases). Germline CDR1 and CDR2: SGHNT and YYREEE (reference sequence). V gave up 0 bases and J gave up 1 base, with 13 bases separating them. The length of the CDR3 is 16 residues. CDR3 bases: TGTGCCAGCAGCTTGGGGAGTGGGGGGTGGAACACTGAAGCTTTCTTT. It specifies CASSLGSGGWNTEAFF.

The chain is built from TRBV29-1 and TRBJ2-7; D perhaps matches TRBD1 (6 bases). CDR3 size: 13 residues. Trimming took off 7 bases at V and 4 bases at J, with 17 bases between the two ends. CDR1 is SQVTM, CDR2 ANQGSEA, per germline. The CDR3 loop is CSAVRDTNYEQYF. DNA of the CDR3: TGCAGCGCCGTCCGGGACACAAATTACGAGCAGTACTTC.

This CDR3 is CASRDRVGGNQPQHF. The CDR3 DNA reads as TGTGCCAGCAGGGACAGGGTCGGAGGCAATCAGCCCCAGCATTTT. This chain uses TRBV6-5 with TRBJ1-5; 8 nucleotides line up with TRBD1. The CDR3 totals 15 residues. CDR1 and CDR2 (germline): MNHEY, SVGAGI. The V and J ends lost 6 bases and 2 bases, in that order; junction bases with no gene match: 6.

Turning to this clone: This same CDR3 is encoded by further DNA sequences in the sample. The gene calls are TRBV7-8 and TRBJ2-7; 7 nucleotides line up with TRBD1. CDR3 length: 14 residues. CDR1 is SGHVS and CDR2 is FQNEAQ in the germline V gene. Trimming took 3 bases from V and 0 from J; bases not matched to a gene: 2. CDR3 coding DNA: TGTGCCAGCAGCTTGGGGACAGTCTCCTACGAGCAGTACTTC. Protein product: CASSLGTVSYEQYF.

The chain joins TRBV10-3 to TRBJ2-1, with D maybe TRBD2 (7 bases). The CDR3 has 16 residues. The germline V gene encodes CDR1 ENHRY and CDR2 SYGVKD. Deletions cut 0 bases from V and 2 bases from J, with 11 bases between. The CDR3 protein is CAISESYGGPYNEQFF. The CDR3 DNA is TGTGCCATCAGTGAGTCGTACGGGGGGCCCTACAATGAGCAGTTCTTC.

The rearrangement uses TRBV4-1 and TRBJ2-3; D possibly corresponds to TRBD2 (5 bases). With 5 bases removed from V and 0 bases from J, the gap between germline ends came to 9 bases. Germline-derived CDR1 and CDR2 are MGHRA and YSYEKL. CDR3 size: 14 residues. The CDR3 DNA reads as TGCGCCAGCAGCGCGGGTACTAGCACAGATACGCAGTATTTT. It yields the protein CASSAGTSTDTQYF.

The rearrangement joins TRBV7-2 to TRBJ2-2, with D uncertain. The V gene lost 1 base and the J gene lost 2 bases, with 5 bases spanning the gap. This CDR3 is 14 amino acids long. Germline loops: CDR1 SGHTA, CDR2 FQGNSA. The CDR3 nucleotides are TGTGCCAGCAGCTTAGTAGCTAACACCGGGGAGCTGTTTTTT. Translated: CASSLVANTGELFF.

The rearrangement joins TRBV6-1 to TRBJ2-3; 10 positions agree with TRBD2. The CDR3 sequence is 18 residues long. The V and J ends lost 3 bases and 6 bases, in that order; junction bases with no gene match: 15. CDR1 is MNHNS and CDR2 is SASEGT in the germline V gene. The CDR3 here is CASSDLKRGGKSWDTQYF. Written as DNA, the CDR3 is TGTGCCAGCAGTGATTTGAAGCGGGGGGGCAAGTCGTGGGATACGCAGTATTTT.

CDR3 sequence: CASSVYPSGEQYF. The DNA for the CDR3 is TGCGCCAGCAGTGTTTACCCTTCCGGCGAGCAGTACTTC. V usage is TRBV10-1 and J usage is TRBJ2-7; D not resolved. The CDR3 runs to 13 residues. The germline V gene encodes CDR1 WNHNN and CDR2 SYGVQD (reference sequence). The V and J ends lost 4 bases and 6 bases respectively, with 13 bases between them.

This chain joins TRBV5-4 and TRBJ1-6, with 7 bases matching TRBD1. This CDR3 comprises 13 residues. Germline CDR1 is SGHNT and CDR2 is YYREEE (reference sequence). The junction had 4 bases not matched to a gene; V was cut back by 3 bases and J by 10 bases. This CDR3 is CASSSTGISPLHF. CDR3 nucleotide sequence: TGTGCCAGCAGCTCGACAGGGATCTCACCCCTCCACTTT. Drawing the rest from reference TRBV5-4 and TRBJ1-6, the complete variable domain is ETGVTQSPTHLIKTRGQQVTLRCSSQSGHNTVSWYQQALGQGPQFIFQYYREEENGRGNFPPRFSGLQFPNYSSELNVNALELDDSALYLCASSSTGISPLHFGNGTRLTVT.

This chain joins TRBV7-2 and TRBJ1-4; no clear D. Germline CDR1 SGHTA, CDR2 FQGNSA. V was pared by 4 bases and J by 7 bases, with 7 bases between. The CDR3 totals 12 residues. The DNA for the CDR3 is TGTGCCAGCAGCTCAGGTGGTGAAAAACTGTTTTTT. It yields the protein CASSSGGEKLFF.

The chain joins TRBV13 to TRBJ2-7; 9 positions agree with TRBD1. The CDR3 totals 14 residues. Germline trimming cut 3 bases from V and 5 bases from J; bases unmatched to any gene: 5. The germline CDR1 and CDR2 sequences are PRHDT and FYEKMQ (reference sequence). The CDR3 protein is CASSFRDRVHEQYV. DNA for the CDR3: TGTGCCAGCAGCTTCCGGGACAGGGTCCACGAGCAGTACGTC.

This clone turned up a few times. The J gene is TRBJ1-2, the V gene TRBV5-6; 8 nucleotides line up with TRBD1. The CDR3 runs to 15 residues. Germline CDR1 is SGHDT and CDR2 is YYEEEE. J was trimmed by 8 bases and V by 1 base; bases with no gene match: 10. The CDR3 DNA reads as TGTGCCAGCAGCTTGCCGACAGGGGAAGTTAGCGGCTACACCTTC. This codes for CASSLPTGEVSGYTF.

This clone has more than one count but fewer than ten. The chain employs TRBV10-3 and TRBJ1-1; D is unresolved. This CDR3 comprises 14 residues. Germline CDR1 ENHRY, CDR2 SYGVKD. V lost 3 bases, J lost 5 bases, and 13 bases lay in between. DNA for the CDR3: TGTGCCATCAGTGAAGAGGCCCGAATAACTGAAGCTTTCTTT. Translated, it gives CAISEEARITEAFF.

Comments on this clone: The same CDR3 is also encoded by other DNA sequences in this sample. CDR3 residues: CASSQGANTEAFF. The CDR3 nucleotides read TGTGCCAGCTCCCAGGGGGCCAACACTGAAGCTTTCTTT. The chain uses TRBV18 and TRBJ1-1; 8 nucleotides line up with TRBD1. Germline-derived CDR1 and CDR2 are KGHSH and LQKENI. The length of the CDR3 is 13 residues. With 6 bases clipped from V and 2 bases from J, the junction kept 2 bases outside the gene matches.

As DNA, the CDR3 is TGTGCCAGCATAACAGGAAACACCGGGGAGCTGTTTTTT. It encodes CASITGNTGELFF. The chain combines TRBV28 with TRBJ2-2; tentative D call: TRBD1 (5 bases). The CDR3 consists of 13 residues. V lost 7 bases and J 2 bases, leaving 8 bases between the germline ends. The germline V gene has CDR1 MDHEN and CDR2 SYDVKM.

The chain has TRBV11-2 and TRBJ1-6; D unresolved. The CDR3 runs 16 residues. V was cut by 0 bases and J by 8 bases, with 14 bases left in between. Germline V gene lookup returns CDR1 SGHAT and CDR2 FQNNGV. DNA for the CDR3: TGTGCCAGCAGCTTAGATCGGCGGCGGCCTGATTCACCCCTCCACTTT. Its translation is CASSLDRRRPDSPLHF. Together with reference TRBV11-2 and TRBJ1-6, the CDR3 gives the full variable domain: EAGVAQSPRYKIIEKRQSVAFWCNPISGHATLYWYQQILGQGPKLLIQFQNNGVVDDSQLPKDRFSAERLKGVDSTLKIQPAKLEDSAVYLCASSLDRRRPDSPLHFGNGTRLTVT.

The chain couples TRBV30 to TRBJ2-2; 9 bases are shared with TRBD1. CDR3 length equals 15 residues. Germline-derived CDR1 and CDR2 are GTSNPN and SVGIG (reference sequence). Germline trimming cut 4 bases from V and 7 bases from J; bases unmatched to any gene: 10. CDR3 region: CAWTRRDRVHGELFF. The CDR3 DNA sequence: TGTGCCTGGACTAGACGGGACAGGGTCCACGGGGAGCTGTTTTTT.

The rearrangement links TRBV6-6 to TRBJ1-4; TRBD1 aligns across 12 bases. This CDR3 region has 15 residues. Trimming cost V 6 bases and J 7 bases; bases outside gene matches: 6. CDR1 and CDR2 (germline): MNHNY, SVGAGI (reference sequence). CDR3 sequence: CASRSGTGGVEKLFF. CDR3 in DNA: TGTGCCAGCAGATCCGGGACAGGGGGCGTTGAAAAACTGTTTTTT.

The DNA for the CDR3 is TGTGCCGTCCGGGAGCTTGGGACAGATACGCAGTATTTT. Translated: CAVRELGTDTQYF. The chain uses TRBV10-3 and TRBJ2-3, with a weak D call TRBD2 (6 bases). V dropped 11 bases and J dropped 3 bases, with 15 bases sitting between them. The germline V gene has CDR1 ENHRY and CDR2 SYGVKD. This CDR3 contains 13 residues.

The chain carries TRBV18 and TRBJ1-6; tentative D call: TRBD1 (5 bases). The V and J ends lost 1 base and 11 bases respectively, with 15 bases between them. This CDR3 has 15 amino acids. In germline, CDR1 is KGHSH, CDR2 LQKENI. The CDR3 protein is CASSPLREGIAPLHF. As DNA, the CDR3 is TGTGCCAGCTCACCACTCAGGGAGGGGATAGCACCCCTCCACTTT.